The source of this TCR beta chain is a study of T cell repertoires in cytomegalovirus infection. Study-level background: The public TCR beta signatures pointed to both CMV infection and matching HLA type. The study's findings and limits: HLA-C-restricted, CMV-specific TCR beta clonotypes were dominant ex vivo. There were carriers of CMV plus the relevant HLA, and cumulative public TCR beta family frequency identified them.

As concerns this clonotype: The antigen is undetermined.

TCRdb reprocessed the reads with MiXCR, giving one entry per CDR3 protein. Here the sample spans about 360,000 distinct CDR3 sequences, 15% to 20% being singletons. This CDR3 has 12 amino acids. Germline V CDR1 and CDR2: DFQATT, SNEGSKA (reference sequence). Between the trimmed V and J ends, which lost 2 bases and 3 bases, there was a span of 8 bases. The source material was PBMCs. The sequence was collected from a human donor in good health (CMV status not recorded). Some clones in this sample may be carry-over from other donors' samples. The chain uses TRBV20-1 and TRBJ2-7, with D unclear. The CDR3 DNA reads TGCAGTGCTAGACAGGCGGACTACGAGCAGTACTTC. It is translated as CSARQADYEQYF.